The 27 T cell receptor beta chains in this list originate from one sample, sequenced in a study of patients and donors after allogeneic stem cell transplantation. MiXCR, run by TCRdb on the RT-PCR reads, gives a single entry per CDR3 protein. The profile shows about 400,000 distinct CDR3 sequences, roughly 16% of them singletons. The sample was blood, either unsorted or a sorted T cell fraction (not recorded which). All receptors come from a human donor who was either an allogeneic HSCT recipient or a stem cell or donor lymphocyte infusion donor (not recorded which). It is not recorded whose cells these are; they may come from a transplant donor.

The DNA for the CDR3 is TGCGCCAGCAGCTTGTACGAGGGCAGTGAAGCTTTCTTT. It translates to CASSLYEGSEAFF. The V call is TRBV5-1, the J call TRBJ1-1; D is unclear. The CDR3 extends over 13 amino acids. From germline, CDR1 is SGHRS and CDR2 YFSETQ. V lost 1 base and J lost 7, with 11 bases in between.

This clonotype was counted a few times. The V and J genes are TRBV20-1 and TRBJ2-7; TRBD2 matches 8 bases. The CDR3 loop spans 16 amino acids. J gave up 2 bases and V 1 base, and 10 bases lay outside the gene matches. CDR1 is DFQATT and CDR2 is SNEGSKA in the germline V gene (reference sequence). The CDR3 DNA sequence: TGCAGTGCTAGAGGGCTAGCGGGCCCGATTCCCTACGAGCAGTACTTC. Its translation is CSARGLAGPIPYEQYF.

V is TRBV28 and J is TRBJ2-5; the D gene is possibly TRBD2 (5 bases). CDR3 size: 14 residues. The germline V and J ends were trimmed by 2 bases and 4 bases, with 11 bases remaining between them. CDR1 and CDR2 from the germline V gene are MDHEN and SYDVKM. The CDR3 reads CASSLRAGGETQYF. CDR3 sequence (DNA): TGTGCCAGCAGTTTACGGGCGGGTGGAGAGACCCAGTACTTC.

In its sample, this clonotype was seen a few times. This chain uses TRBV24-1 with TRBJ1-5; TRBD1 is a possible D gene (5 bases). V lost 6 bases to trimming and J lost 4 bases, with 6 bases between them. Germline CDR1 is KGHDR and CDR2 is SFDVKD. The CDR3 contains 12 residues. The CDR3 nucleotides read TGTGCCACCAGTTGGGGGAATCAGCCCCAGCATTTT. Translation gives CATSWGNQPQHF.

With respect to this clonotype: A much larger clonotype is one base distant, so this may be a read error. The CDR3 nucleotides are TGTGCCAGCAGTTTAGCGGGACTTCACGAAACCACCGGGGAGCTGTTTTTT. Its translation: CASSLAGLHETTGELFF. The chain recombines TRBV12-3 or TRBV12-4 with TRBJ2-2; possible D gene TRBD2, 6 bases. The CDR3 runs to 17 residues. V dropped 0 bases and J dropped 4 bases, with 15 bases sitting between them.

In this sample, this clonotype turned up a few times. The chain combines TRBV12-3 or TRBV12-4 with TRBJ2-5, with 13 bases aligning to TRBD2. J lost 5 bases, V lost 3 bases, and 15 bases had no gene match. The CDR3 is made up of 19 amino acids. CDR3 loop: CASSFRTSGGAAGGETQYF. The CDR3 coding sequence is TGTGCCAGCAGTTTCCGAACTAGCGGGGGGGCCGCCGGTGGGGAGACCCAGTACTTC.

The J gene is TRBJ1-6, the V gene TRBV12-3 or TRBV12-4; D is undetermined. V was clipped by 3 bases and J by 8 bases, with 5 bases between them. The CDR3 covers 12 residues. CDR3 in DNA: TGTGCCAGCAGTTTCCCCCATTCACCCCTCCACTTT. Its protein product is CASSFPHSPLHF.

This clonotype was detected many times. The chain couples TRBV5-1 to TRBJ2-7; 8 bases are a match to TRBD1. Per the germline V gene, CDR1 is SGHRS and CDR2 is YFSETQ. CDR3 length equals 15 residues. The V and J ends lost 4 bases and 0 bases, in that order; junction bases with no gene match: 6. The CDR3 loop reads CASSTGQAISYEQYF. DNA of the CDR3: TGCGCCAGCAGCACGGGACAGGCCATCTCCTACGAGCAGTACTTC.

A remark on this clonotype: The germline gene is not matched at one end of the junction; a read error may be the cause. The chain is built from TRBV20-1 and TRBJ1-2; maybe TRBD1 (6 bases). The CDR3 is 13 residues long. Germline V gives CDR1 DFQATT, CDR2 SNEGSKA (reference sequence). The chain's CDR3 is CSARDRLGTGYTF. In DNA form, the CDR3 reads TGCAGTGCGAGAGACAGGTTGGGGACGGGCTACACCTTC.

This clonotype was seen only a few times. This rearrangement joins TRBV20-1 to TRBJ2-4; TRBD2 agrees at 7 bases. Trimming removed 6 bases from V and 6 bases from J; junction bases left unmatched: 11. Germline V gene data show CDR1 as DFQATT and CDR2 as SNEGSKA (reference sequence). CDR3 size: 14 residues. CDR3 protein: CSAQSGTIANIQYF. CDR3 sequence (DNA): TGCAGTGCCCAGAGCGGGACCATAGCAAACATTCAGTACTTC.

This chain joins TRBV7-8 and TRBJ2-2; D possibly corresponds to TRBD2 (5 bases). The V end lost 5 bases, the J end lost 0 bases, and 13 bases lay between the germline ends. Germline loops: CDR1 SGHVS, CDR2 FQNEAQ. The CDR3 runs 16 residues. As DNA, the CDR3 is TGTGCCAGCAGCCCCGTAGCGCCCGCGAACACCGGGGAGCTGTTTTTT. It is translated as CASSPVAPANTGELFF.

This clonotype occurred a few times. The chain joins TRBV7-9 to TRBJ1-2; 8 bases agree with TRBD1. This CDR3 comprises 14 residues. V lost 3 bases and J lost 6; bases outside the gene matches: 6. CDR1 and CDR2 from the germline V gene are SEHNR and FQNEAQ (reference sequence). CDR3 DNA: TGTGCCAGCAGCTTGGACGGACAGGGCCATGGCTACACCTTC. It codes for CASSLDGQGHGYTF.

This clonotype was counted ten times or more. CDR3 amino acids: CASTLSGRSTDTQYF. CDR3 bases: TGTGCCAGCACCCTTAGCGGGAGAAGCACAGATACGCAGTATTTT. This sequence joins TRBV12-3 or TRBV12-4 and TRBJ2-3; TRBD2 aligns across 9 bases. The V segment lost 7 bases and the J segment 0 bases; nucleotides outside the gene matches: 5. This CDR3 comprises 15 residues.

The rearrangement uses TRBV19 and TRBJ1-1; D call uncertain. Trimming removed 1 base at V and 0 bases at J, with 6 bases between. This CDR3 has 14 residues. Germline-derived CDR1 and CDR2 are LNHDA and SQIVND (reference sequence). The CDR3: CASSIVELNTEAFF. The DNA of the CDR3 is TGTGCCAGTAGTATAGTGGAATTGAACACTGAAGCTTTCTTT.

This clonotype occurred a few times. The DNA of the CDR3 is TGCAGTGCTAGAGATTTTTTAGTAAACACCGGGGAGCTGTTTTTT. Amino acid sequence: CSARDFLVNTGELFF. The genes are TRBV20-1 and TRBJ2-2; D uncertain. The CDR3 is made up of 15 amino acids. The V gene's germline CDR1 is DFQATT and CDR2 SNEGSKA (reference sequence). V lost 0 bases and J 2 bases, leaving 10 bases between the germline ends.

A few counts support this clonotype. The V and J genes are TRBV20-1 and TRBJ2-7; tentative D call: TRBD1 (6 bases). V was clipped by 3 bases and J by 1 base, with 13 bases between them. The length of the CDR3 is 14 residues. In germline, CDR1 is DFQATT, CDR2 SNEGSKA (reference sequence). The CDR3 DNA is TGCAGTGCTAGCAGGGGCCCAATGTCCTACGAGCAGTACTTC. It translates to CSASRGPMSYEQYF.

A few counts support this clonotype. The chain is built from TRBV15 and TRBJ2-2; D may match TRBD1 or TRBD2 (5 bases each). With 1 base removed from V and 0 bases from J, the gap between germline ends came to 12 bases. Germline V lookup: CDR1 LNHNV, CDR2 YYDKDF (reference sequence). This CDR3 spans 17 amino acids. The CDR3 DNA reads TGTGCCACCAGCAGAGTACGGGACGCGACGAACACCGGGGAGCTGTTTTTT. This encodes CATSRVRDATNTGELFF.

This rearrangement joins TRBV25-1 to TRBJ1-4; 11 bases fit TRBD1. The CDR3 has 16 amino acids. Losses at the gene ends were 3 bases for V and 10 bases for J; bases not matched to a gene: 10. Germline-derived CDR1 and CDR2 are MGHDK and SYGVNS. Here the CDR3 reads CASSDGEPGQGVKLFF. CDR3 bases: TGTGCCAGCAGTGATGGGGAACCGGGACAGGGGGTAAAACTGTTTTTT. The variable domain in full, with the rest retrieved from reference TRBV25-1 and TRBJ1-4, is EADIYQTPRYLVIGTGKKITLECSQTMGHDKMYWYQQDPGMELHLIHYSYGVNSTEKGDLSSESTVSRIRTEHFPLTLESARPSHTSQYLCASSDGEPGQGVKLFFGSGTQLSVL.

V usage is TRBV6-1 and J usage is TRBJ2-7; D not certain. CDR1 and CDR2 from the germline V gene are MNHNS and SASEGT. The CDR3 spans 11 residues. The V and J ends lost 3 bases and 4 bases respectively, with 4 bases between them. CDR3 DNA: TGTGCCAGCAGTGACGTGTACGAGCAGTACTTC. It codes for CASSDVYEQYF.

This clonotype was seen at least ten times. The J gene is TRBJ1-1, the V gene TRBV7-9; unclear D gene. In germline, CDR1 is SEHNR, CDR2 FQNEAQ (reference sequence). V was pared by 7 bases and J by 1 base, with 1 base between. The CDR3 has 10 residues. The CDR3 region is CASKNTEAFF. In DNA form, the CDR3 reads TGTGCCAGCAAGAACACTGAAGCTTTCTTT.

This clonotype was found a few times. The V gene is TRBV27, the J gene TRBJ1-5; D is possibly TRBD1 (6 bases). CDR1 MNHEY and CDR2 SMNVEV come from the germline V gene (reference sequence). CDR3 length: 15 residues. Trimming pared 2 bases from V and 2 bases from J, leaving 10 bases between. The CDR3 region has the DNA TGTGCCAGCAGTTTAGCAGGGGTACGCAATCAGCCCCAGCATTTT. Protein product: CASSLAGVRNQPQHF.

This clonotype was picked up a small number of times. For the CDR3, the DNA is TGTGCCACCGGACAGCTCACAGATACGCAGTATTTT. Its protein product is CATGQLTDTQYF. The chain uses TRBV24-1 and TRBJ2-3, with a weak D call TRBD1 (6 bases). CDR1 is KGHDR and CDR2 is SFDVKD in the germline V gene. Trimming pared 9 bases from V and 2 bases from J, leaving 8 bases between. CDR3 length: 12 amino acids.

This chain connects TRBV5-4 to TRBJ1-1, with 8 bases identical to TRBD1. V gave up 3 bases and J gave up 0 bases; unmatched junction bases: 4. This CDR3 is 15 amino acids long. Germline CDR1 SGHNT, CDR2 YYREEE (reference sequence). The CDR3, as DNA: TGTGCCAGCAGCTCGGCAGGGGGCTTGAACACTGAAGCTTTCTTT. Amino acid sequence: CASSSAGGLNTEAFF.

This sequence joins TRBV12-3 or TRBV12-4 and TRBJ1-1, with D possibly matching TRBD1 (6 bases). Trimming removed 7 bases at V and 7 bases at J, with 13 bases between. This CDR3 spans 12 amino acids. For the CDR3, the DNA is TGTGCCAGCACTAGTGGGGGGCTTGAAGCTTTCTTT. Amino acid sequence: CASTSGGLEAFF.

This clonotype occurred a few times. The V call is TRBV6-5, the J call TRBJ2-1, with TRBD2 identical over 8 bases. Germline-derived CDR1 and CDR2 are MNHEY and SVGAGI. After removal of 2 bases from V and 0 bases from J, the junction contained 6 bases not matched to a gene. The CDR3 is 17 amino acids. The CDR3 spells CASSYRGRGGSYNEQFF. The DNA for the CDR3 is TGTGCCAGCAGTTACCGGGGACGGGGGGGCTCCTACAATGAGCAGTTCTTC.

This clonotype was recorded a few times. The chain links TRBV29-1 to TRBJ2-1; 7 bases line up with TRBD2. This CDR3 comprises 12 residues. Germline loops: CDR1 SQVTM, CDR2 ANQGSEA. V lost 6 bases and J lost 10; bases outside the gene matches: 9. The CDR3 coding sequence is TGCAGCGTGCCTGGGGGGGACGGGGAGCAGTTCTTC. Translating it yields CSVPGGDGEQFF.

J is TRBJ1-3 and V is TRBV6-5; possible D gene TRBD1, 6 bases. This CDR3 is built from 17 residues. V was cut by 4 bases and J by 3 bases, with 19 bases left in between. Germline V gives CDR1 MNHEY, CDR2 SVGAGI. This CDR3 is CASSFARPRGSGNTIYF. CDR3 in DNA: TGTGCCAGCAGTTTTGCCCGCCCCAGGGGAAGTGGAAACACCATATATTTT.